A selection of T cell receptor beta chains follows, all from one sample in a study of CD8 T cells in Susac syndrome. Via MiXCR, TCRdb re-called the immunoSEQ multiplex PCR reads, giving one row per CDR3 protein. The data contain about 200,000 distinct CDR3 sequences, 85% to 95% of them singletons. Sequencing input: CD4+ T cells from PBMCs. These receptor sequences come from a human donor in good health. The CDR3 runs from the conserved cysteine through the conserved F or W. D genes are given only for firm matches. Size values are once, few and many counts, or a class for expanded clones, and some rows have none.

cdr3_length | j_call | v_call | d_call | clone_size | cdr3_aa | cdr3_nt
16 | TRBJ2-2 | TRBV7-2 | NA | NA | CASSLGVADNTGELFF | TGTGCCAGCAGCTTGGGGGTAGCGGATAACACCGGGGAGCTGTTTTTT
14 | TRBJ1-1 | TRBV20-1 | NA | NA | CSARRAGWDTEAFF | TGCAGTGCCAGAAGGGCAGGGTGGGACACTGAAGCTTTCTTT
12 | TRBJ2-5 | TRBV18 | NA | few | CASSRLEETQYF | TGTGCCAGCTCACGTTTGGAAGAGACCCAGTACTTC
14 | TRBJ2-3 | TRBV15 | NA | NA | CATSRDQSADTQYF | TGTGCCACCAGCAGAGATCAGAGCGCAGATACGCAGTATTTT
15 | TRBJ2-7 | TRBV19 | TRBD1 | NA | CASSIRRQGSHEQYF | TGTGCCAGTAGTATCCGGAGACAGGGCTCCCACGAGCAGTACTTC
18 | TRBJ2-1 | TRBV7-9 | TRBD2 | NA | CASSSGLAGGRVADEQFF | TGTGCCAGCAGCTCCGGTCTAGCGGGAGGACGAGTGGCTGACGAGCAGTTCTTC
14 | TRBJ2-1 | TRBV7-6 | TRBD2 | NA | CASSLLAGTDEQFF | TGTGCCAGCAGCTTACTAGCGGGGACGGATGAGCAGTTCTTC
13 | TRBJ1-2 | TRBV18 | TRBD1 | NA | CASSPQGADGYTF | TGTGCCAGCTCACCTCAGGGGGCTGATGGCTACACCTTC
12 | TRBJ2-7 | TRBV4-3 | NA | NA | CASSHPGYEQYF | TGCGCCAGCAGCCACCCAGGTTACGAGCAGTACTTC
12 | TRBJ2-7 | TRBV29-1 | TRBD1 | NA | CSVLGQSYEQYF | TGCAGCGTGCTGGGACAGTCCTACGAGCAGTACTTC
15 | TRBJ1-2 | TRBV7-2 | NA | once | CASSLADSNLYGYTF | TGTGCCAGCAGCTTAGCGGACAGTAACCTCTATGGCTACACCTTC
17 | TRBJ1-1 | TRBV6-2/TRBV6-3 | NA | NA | CASSLNPTRTANTEAFF | TGTGCCAGCAGTTTAAACCCCACGAGGACAGCTAACACTGAAGCTTTCTTT
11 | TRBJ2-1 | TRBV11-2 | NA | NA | CASSLRDSSFF | TGTGCCAGCAGCCTTCGAGACAGCTCGTTCTTC
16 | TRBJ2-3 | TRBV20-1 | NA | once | CSANPLRGWGQYTQYF | TGCAGTGCTAACCCTCTAAGGGGCTGGGGTCAATATACGCAGTATTTT
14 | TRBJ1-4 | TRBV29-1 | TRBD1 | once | CSAPSGTGDEKLFF | TGCAGCGCCCCGTCCGGGACAGGGGACGAAAAACTGTTTTTT
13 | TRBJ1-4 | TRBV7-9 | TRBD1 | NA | CASSDRGNEKLFF | TGTGCCAGCAGCGACAGGGGGAATGAAAAACTGTTTTTT
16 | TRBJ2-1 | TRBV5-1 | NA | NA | CASSLVGQGRVNEQFF | TGCGCCAGCAGCTTGGTGGGCCAGGGAAGGGTCAATGAGCAGTTCTTC
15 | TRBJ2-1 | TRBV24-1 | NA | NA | CATSDSGPPGDEQFF | TGTGCCACCAGTGACTCCGGCCCCCCCGGGGATGAGCAGTTCTTC
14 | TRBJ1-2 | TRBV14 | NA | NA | CASSQDQENYGYTF | TGTGCCAGCAGCCAAGATCAGGAGAACTATGGCTACACCTTC
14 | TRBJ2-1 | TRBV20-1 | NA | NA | CSARDSIKGDEQFF | TGCAGTGCTAGGGATTCTATCAAGGGGGATGAGCAGTTCTTC
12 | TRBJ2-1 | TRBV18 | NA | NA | CASSGGNNEQFF | TGTGCCAGCTCAGGTGGAAACAATGAGCAGTTCTTC
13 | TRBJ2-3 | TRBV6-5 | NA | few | CASSWGGTDTQYF | TGTGCCAGCAGCTGGGGGGGCACAGATACGCAGTATTTT
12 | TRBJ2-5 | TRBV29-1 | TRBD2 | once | CSVDAGGETQYF | TGCAGCGTTGACGCGGGGGGAGAGACCCAGTACTTC
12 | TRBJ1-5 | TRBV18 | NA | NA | CASSPPGQPQHF | TGTGCCAGCTCACCACCGGGGCAGCCCCAGCATTTT
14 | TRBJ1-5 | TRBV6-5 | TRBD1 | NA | CASAGTGGTQPQHF | TGTGCCAGCGCAGGGACAGGGGGCACTCAGCCCCAGCATTTT
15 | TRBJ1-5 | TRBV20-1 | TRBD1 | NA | CSARGTGFSNQPQHF | TGCAGTGCTAGAGGGACAGGGTTTAGCAATCAGCCCCAGCATTTT